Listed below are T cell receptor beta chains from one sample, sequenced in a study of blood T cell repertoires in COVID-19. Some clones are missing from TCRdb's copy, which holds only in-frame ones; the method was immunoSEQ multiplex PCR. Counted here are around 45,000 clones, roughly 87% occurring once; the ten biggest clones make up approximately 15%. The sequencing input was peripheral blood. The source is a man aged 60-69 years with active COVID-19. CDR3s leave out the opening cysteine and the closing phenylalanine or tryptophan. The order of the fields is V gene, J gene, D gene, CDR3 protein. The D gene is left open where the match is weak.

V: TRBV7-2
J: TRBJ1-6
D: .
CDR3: ASSLDSVSYNSPLH

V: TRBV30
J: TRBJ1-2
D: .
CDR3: AWSVLNRDYGYT

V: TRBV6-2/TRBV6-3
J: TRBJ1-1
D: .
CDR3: ASSQSDREAF

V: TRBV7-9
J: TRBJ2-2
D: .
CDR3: ASSLPGAGAAGELF

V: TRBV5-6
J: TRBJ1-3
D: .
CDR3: ASMVGVSGNTIY

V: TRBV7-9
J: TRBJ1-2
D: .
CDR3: ASSPVGDYGYT

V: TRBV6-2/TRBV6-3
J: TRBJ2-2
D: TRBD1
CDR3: ASSKTGGTGELF

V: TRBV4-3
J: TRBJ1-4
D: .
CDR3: ASREGTLGEKLF

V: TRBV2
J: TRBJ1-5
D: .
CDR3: ASSPDPTGQPQH

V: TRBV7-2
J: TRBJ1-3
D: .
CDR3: ASSLGGGSGNTIY

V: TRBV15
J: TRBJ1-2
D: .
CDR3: ATSRETGEDGYT

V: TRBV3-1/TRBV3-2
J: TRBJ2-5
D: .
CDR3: ASSQGSAVSQY

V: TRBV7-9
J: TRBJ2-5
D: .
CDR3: ASQGSSETQY

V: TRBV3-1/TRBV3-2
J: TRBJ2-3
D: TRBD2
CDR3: ASSKFLGGDTQY

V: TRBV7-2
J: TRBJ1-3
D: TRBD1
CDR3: ASSLEGARGNTIY

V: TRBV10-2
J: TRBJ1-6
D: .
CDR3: ASSEPGRTLH

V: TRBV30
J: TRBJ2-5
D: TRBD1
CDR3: AWRAAGEGARETQY